The 10 T cell receptor beta chains reported below all come from one sample, sequenced in a study of blood T cell repertoires in COVID-19. The data were produced by immunoSEQ multiplex PCR, yet TCRdb's version contains in-frame clones alone and is incomplete. The profile shows about 260,000 clones, 88% of them singletons. Input material: peripheral blood. The receptors originated from a woman aged 25 to 39 with COVID-19, enrolled during active disease.

The CDR3 spells CASSPTAENEKLFF. Here the CDR3 DNA reads TGTGCCAGCTCACCAACAGCAGAGAATGAAAAACTGTTTTTT. The chain uses TRBV18 and TRBJ1-4; D is unresolved. Germline V gene lookup returns CDR1 KGHSH and CDR2 LQKENI. The germline V and J ends were trimmed by 2 bases and 5 bases, with 9 bases remaining between them. The CDR3 covers 14 residues.

Regarding this clone: At one end, the junction sequence differs from germline, possibly due to a read error. The sample carries other DNA sequences with the same CDR3. V gene TRBV6-5 combines with J gene TRBJ1-6; D is unclear. This CDR3 spans 13 amino acids. CDR1 MNHEY and CDR2 SVGAGI come from the germline V gene. Here the CDR3 reads CASRRSYNSPLHF. CDR3 nucleotides: TGTGCCAGCAGGAGATCCTATAATTCCCCCCTCCACTTT.

V is TRBV30 and J is TRBJ1-1, with a weak D call TRBD1 (6 bases). Germline-derived CDR1 and CDR2 are GTSNPN and SVGIG (reference sequence). The CDR3 consists of 13 residues. V lost 4 bases and J lost 3, with 12 bases in between. Written as DNA, the CDR3 is TGTGCCTGGACCAGGGAGGGGGACACTGAAGCTTTCTTT. Amino acid sequence: CAWTREGDTEAFF.

The rearrangement links TRBV10-3 to TRBJ2-2, with 9 bases that match TRBD1. The germline V gene encodes CDR1 ENHRY and CDR2 SYGVKD. The CDR3 consists of 17 residues. The ends lost 2 bases at V and 6 bases at J; junction bases unmatched: 10. CDR3 loop: CAISEPQGAATPGELFF. DNA for the CDR3: TGTGCCATCAGTGAGCCACAGGGGGCGGCTACTCCCGGGGAGCTGTTTTTT.

The J gene is TRBJ2-4, the V gene TRBV27; D not certain. From germline, CDR1 is MNHEY and CDR2 SMNVEV (reference sequence). The CDR3 loop spans 13 amino acids. Trimming pared 7 bases from V and 4 bases from J, leaving 11 bases between. The CDR3 reads CASNDWAKNIQYF. The CDR3 DNA sequence: TGTGCCAGCAATGATTGGGCAAAAAACATTCAGTACTTC.

The genes are TRBV5-1 and TRBJ1-1; D is uncertain. The ends were cut back, 0 bases at V and 1 base at J, with 7 bases in the middle. This CDR3 is 14 amino acids long. Germline values: CDR1 SGHRS, CDR2 YFSETQ. CDR3 nucleotides: TGCGCCAGCAGCTTGGGGTCGAGGAACACTGAAGCTTTCTTT. This sequence encodes CASSLGSRNTEAFF.

The chain employs TRBV19 and TRBJ2-1; 9 bases are a match to TRBD2. Germline assignment: CDR1 LNHDA and CDR2 SQIVND (reference sequence). This CDR3 has 15 amino acids. V lost 5 bases and J lost 5; bases outside the gene matches: 7. The DNA of the CDR3 is TGTGCCAGTAGTCCCCGGACTAGCGCTAACAATGAGCAGTTCTTC. As protein: CASSPRTSANNEQFF.

This clone came up once. The V call is TRBV6-5, the J call TRBJ2-7; D call uncertain. Looked up from germline, CDR1 is MNHEY and CDR2 is SVGAGI. This CDR3 comprises 13 residues. V lost 2 bases and J lost 3, with 8 bases in between. The chain's CDR3 is CASSYGPFYEQYF. The CDR3 DNA is TGTGCCAGCAGTTACGGGCCGTTCTACGAGCAGTACTTC.

This chain uses TRBV5-1 with TRBJ1-4; 7 bases line up with TRBD1. Losses at the gene ends were 1 base for V and 4 bases for J; bases not matched to a gene: 4. The CDR3 contains 15 residues. Per germline, CDR1 SGHRS and CDR2 YFSETQ. The CDR3: CASSLTGQSNEKLFF. CDR3 DNA sequence: TGCGCCAGCAGCTTGACGGGACAGAGTAATGAAAAACTGTTTTTT.

The rearrangement links TRBV5-1 to TRBJ2-7; a possible D gene is TRBD2 (6 bases). The CDR3 is 14 residues long. Germline CDR1 reads SGHRS; CDR2 reads YFSETQ. V lost 0 bases, J lost 7 bases, and 14 bases lay in between. The CDR3 nucleotides read TGCGCCAGCAGCTTGGACGGGGCGCGGGGAGAGCAGTACTTC. Its translation is CASSLDGARGEQYF.